The T cell receptor (beta chain) under discussion was sequenced for a study of CD8 T cells in Susac syndrome. RNA totalling roughly 0.5 to 1 ug underwent reverse transcription with random hexamers. The authors amplified TCR beta CDR3 across 54 Vbeta and 13 Jbeta using immunoSEQ multiplex PCR. TCRdb re-analysed the immunoSEQ multiplex PCR reads in MiXCR, keeping a single row per CDR3 protein. The sample has fewer than 35,000 distinct CDR3 sequences; 94% are singletons. TCR beta sequencing was performed on blood CD8+ and CD4+ T cells. Negative isolation was used for CD8+ and CD4+ T cells and FACS enrichment for TEMRA cells. Comments on this clonotype: Its antigen is not identified.

Findings and caveats of the study: Acknowledgment was made by the study that its TCR sequencing and HLA analysis involved a relatively small number of individuals.

This CDR3 comprises 14 residues. V lost 6 bases, J lost 4 bases, and 4 bases stayed unmatched. Germline V gene sequence: CDR1 MNHEY, CDR2 SMNVEV (reference sequence). Sequenced sample: CD8+ T cells from PBMCs. The chain combines TRBV27 with TRBJ2-5; 11 positions match TRBD2. The clonotype originates from a human donor in good health. CDR3 protein: CASSSTSGVETQYF. Written as DNA, the CDR3 is TGTGCCAGCAGCTCGACTAGCGGGGTAGAGACCCAGTACTTC.